These 9 T cell receptor beta chains originate from one sample sequenced in a study of T-cell reconstitution after alpha-beta-depleted transplantation in children. Findings of the study overall: Among T cells one year after transplant, newly produced cells accounted for most counts and diversity.

Unique molecular identifiers were incorporated into the prepared TCRbeta library. Via MiXCR, TCRdb re-called the PCR reads, giving one row per CDR3 protein. Of fewer than 350,000 distinct CDR3 sequences in the sample, 7.5% to 9% are singletons; the top ten hold over 7.5%. The antigens for these receptors are not known. Sample: peripheral blood, taken 360 days after TCRalphabeta/CD19-depleted stem cell transplant. These receptor sequences come from a female patient between 2 and 15 years old who had a stem cell transplant for Fanconi anemia, so the T cells may come from the graft donor.

Ten or more counts support this clonotype. The chain is built from TRBV28 and TRBJ2-1, with TRBD2 identical over 7 bases. V dropped 6 bases and J dropped 5; count of bases not matched to a gene: 7. This CDR3 contains 14 residues. Per germline, CDR1 MDHEN and CDR2 SYDVKM. The CDR3 here is CASSLLSGDNEQFF. CDR3 DNA sequence: TGTGCCAGCAGCCTCCTGAGCGGGGACAATGAGCAGTTCTTC.

This clonotype has just a few counts. V usage is TRBV6-2 or TRBV6-3 and J usage is TRBJ1-3, with unresolved D. CDR1 and CDR2 from the germline V gene are MNHEY and SVGEGT. This CDR3 comprises 18 residues. Trimming removed 6 bases at V and 0 bases at J, with 21 bases between. Written as DNA, the CDR3 is TGTGCCAGCAGCTACCGGTCGAGACGGTCGAGCTCTGGAAACACCATATATTTT. Translating it yields CASSYRSRRSSSGNTIYF.

This chain uses TRBV6-1 with TRBJ2-2, with 14 positions matching TRBD2. Germline CDR1 MNHNS, CDR2 SASEGT. The CDR3 length is 21 residues. After removal of 0 bases from V and 0 bases from J, the junction contained 9 bases not matched to a gene. The CDR3: CASSEAVGLAGGLANTGELFF. The CDR3 DNA is TGTGCCAGCAGTGAAGCTGTTGGACTAGCGGGGGGCCTCGCGAACACCGGGGAGCTGTTTTTT.

In this sample, this clonotype turned up many times. The chain joins TRBV20-1 to TRBJ2-2; tentatively, D is TRBD1 or TRBD2 (5 bases each). From germline, CDR1 is DFQATT and CDR2 SNEGSKA (reference sequence). V lost 5 bases, J lost 4 bases, and 23 bases lay in between. This CDR3 is built from 17 residues. This CDR3 reads CSAALDGLWGSTGELFF. CDR3 nucleotides: TGCAGTGCTGCCCTGGACGGACTCTGGGGGAGCACCGGGGAGCTGTTTTTT.

This clonotype was seen a few times. This sequence joins TRBV6-1 and TRBJ2-3; D might be TRBD1 or TRBD2, each matching 5 bases. The V gene lost 6 bases and the J gene lost 0 bases, with 22 bases spanning the gap. Germline loops: CDR1 MNHNS, CDR2 SASEGT. The CDR3 covers 18 residues. CDR3 sequence: CASRWVVGRSSSTDTQYF. CDR3 nucleotide sequence: TGTGCCAGCAGATGGGTGGTGGGACGGTCCTCTAGCACAGATACGCAGTATTTT.

This clonotype was seen only a few times. The chain carries TRBV30 and TRBJ1-1, with D maybe TRBD1 (5 bases). The germline V and J ends were trimmed by 5 bases and 0 bases, with 13 bases remaining between them. CDR1 and CDR2 (germline): GTSNPN, SVGIG (reference sequence). The CDR3 has 14 residues. CDR3 region: CAWEYRGVNTEAFF. The CDR3 DNA sequence: TGTGCCTGGGAGTATAGGGGAGTGAACACTGAAGCTTTCTTT.

This clonotype came up a few times. This chain links TRBV7-9 with TRBJ1-2; maybe TRBD1 (5 bases). Trimming removed 5 bases from V and 6 bases from J, with 13 bases in between. The CDR3 sequence is 13 residues long. Germline V gene sequence: CDR1 SEHNR, CDR2 FQNEAQ (reference sequence). The CDR3 coding sequence is TGTGCCAGCAGCACCTTACCCAGGGATGGCTACACCTTC. As protein: CASSTLPRDGYTF.

This clonotype has a count of ten or more. The gene calls are TRBV27 and TRBJ2-1, with a tentative D call TRBD1 (6 bases). CDR3 length: 17 residues. Per germline, CDR1 MNHEY and CDR2 SMNVEV (reference sequence). Trimming took 6 bases from V and 0 from J, leaving 18 bases between them. In DNA form, the CDR3 reads TGTGCCAGCAGGCCATCTTTAGGGGGTCGCTCCTACAATGAGCAGTTCTTC. Translated: CASRPSLGGRSYNEQFF.

This clonotype occurred many times. The junction and the germline gene differ at one end; a read error may be behind it. The chain's CDR3 is CASTASGGTYTQYF. In DNA, the CDR3 is TGTGCCAGCACCGCGTCGGGGGGCACATATACGCAGTATTTT. The chain combines TRBV28 with TRBJ2-3; the D gene is possibly TRBD2 (7 bases). The CDR3 has 14 residues. Germline assignment: CDR1 MDHEN and CDR2 SYDVKM. Looking up the rest from reference TRBV28 and TRBJ2-3 gives the full variable domain: DVKVTQSSRYLVKRTGEKVFLECVQDMDHENMFWYRQDPGLGLRLIYFSYDVKMKEKGDIPEGYSVSREKKERFSLILESASTNQTSMYLCASTASGGTYTQYFGPGTRLTVL.